The entry that follows covers one T cell receptor beta chain sequence. The sample contains more than one DNA sequence encoding this CDR3. This entry belongs to a study of control samples from healthy donors and cancer patients. The protocol was immunoSEQ multiplex PCR, while the TCRdb copy is restricted to in-frame clones and leaves out a portion. The top ten clones hold 4.5% to 6.5% of a sample with some 66,000 clones, approximately 85% of them seen once. V lost 3 bases and J lost 0; bases outside the gene matches: 12. Germline V gene sequence: CDR1 SGHDT, CDR2 YYEEEE. The CDR3 consists of 17 residues.

The chain recombines TRBV5-6 with TRBJ2-7, with 7 bases aligning to TRBD2. Sample: blood. The receptor comes from a man in his forties in good health. Here the CDR3 DNA reads TGTGCCAGCAGCTCGGGGGGTGGCGGGTCTTACTCCTACGAGCAGTACTTC. Its translation: CASSSGGGGSYSYEQYF. The variable domain in full, with the rest retrieved from reference TRBV5-6 and TRBJ2-7, is DAGVTQSPTHLIKTRGQQVTLRCSPKSGHDTVSWYQQALGQGPQFIFQYYEEEERQRGNFPDRFSGHQFPNYSSELNVNALLLGDSALYLCASSSGGGGSYSYEQYFGPGTRLTVT.